The 7 T cell receptor beta chains below all came from one sample that was sequenced in a study of long-term antiretroviral therapy in people with HIV. Samples were assayed with immunoSEQ v3.0 at survey level. TCRdb's copy holds only in-frame clones and misses some; the assay was immunoSEQ multiplex PCR. The sample lists under 30,000 clones; approximately 85% were seen once. The sample here was unsorted PBMCs, taken 3 years after starting antiretroviral therapy. Every receptor here comes from a man aged 40-49 years with HIV.

This rearrangement joins TRBV6-5 to TRBJ1-2, with 11 positions matching TRBD1. The germline V gene encodes CDR1 MNHEY and CDR2 SVGAGI. Germline trimming cut 1 base from V and 5 bases from J; bases unmatched to any gene: 3. The CDR3 loop spans 15 amino acids. In DNA, the CDR3 is TGTGCCAGCAGTTACTTAGGACAGGGGGCTTATGGCTACACCTTC. Protein sequence: CASSYLGQGAYGYTF.

This chain links TRBV6-1 with TRBJ2-7; 11 bases align to TRBD2. The CDR3 runs 19 residues. CDR1 and CDR2 (germline): MNHNS, SASEGT. With 3 bases clipped from V and 5 bases from J, the junction kept 18 bases outside the gene matches. CDR3 nucleotides: TGTGCCAGCAGTGAGCTAGCGGGGGGCTACCCAGTTATAGCCGACGAGCAGTACTTC. Protein product: CASSELAGGYPVIADEQYF.

This sequence joins TRBV2 and TRBJ2-7, with TRBD1 matching 9 bases. Germline CDR1 reads SNHLY; CDR2 reads FYNNEI. There are 16 residues in the CDR3. After removal of 3 bases from V and 5 bases from J, the junction contained 11 bases not matched to a gene. CDR3 in DNA: TGTGCCAGCAGTGATCGGGTCGGGACAGGGAAGCACGAGCAGTACTTC. Translating it yields CASSDRVGTGKHEQYF.

The chain links TRBV13 to TRBJ2-3, with D possibly TRBD1 on 5 matching bases. This CDR3 has 14 amino acids. The V gene's germline CDR1 is PRHDT and CDR2 FYEKMQ (reference sequence). The germline V and J ends were trimmed by 5 bases and 6 bases, with 15 bases remaining between them. CDR3 coding DNA: TGTGCCAGCAGCGTATCCAGGGTGGTGGATACGCAGTATTTT. Its translation is CASSVSRVVDTQYF.

The chain recombines TRBV11-3 with TRBJ2-3; 15 nucleotides line up with TRBD2. V dropped 2 bases and J dropped 1; count of bases not matched to a gene: 7. Germline V gene sequence: CDR1 SGHNT, CDR2 YENEEA. The CDR3 contains 19 residues. This CDR3 reads CASSLRGTSGRRGTDTQYF. The DNA for the CDR3 is TGTGCCAGCAGCTTACGTGGGACTAGCGGGAGGCGAGGCACAGATACGCAGTATTTT. Filled out from reference TRBV11-3 and TRBJ2-3, the complete variable domain reads EAGVVQSPRYKIIEKKQPVAFWCNPISGHNTLYWYLQNLGQGPELLIRYENEEAVDDSQLPKDRFSAERLKGVDSTLKIQPAELGDSAVYLCASSLRGTSGRRGTDTQYFGPGTRLTVL.

This clone was counted a single time. The chain recombines TRBV11-2 with TRBJ2-7; 11 bases align to TRBD2. Unmatched junction bases numbered 9, after V lost 3 bases and J lost 2 bases. There are 17 residues in the CDR3. Germline V gene lookup returns CDR1 SGHAT and CDR2 FQNNGV. This chain's CDR3 is CASSFHSLAGGPYEQYF. The DNA of the CDR3 is TGTGCCAGCAGCTTCCATTCTCTAGCGGGGGGCCCCTACGAGCAGTACTTC.

This chain uses TRBV7-6 with TRBJ2-2; TRBD2 aligns across 7 bases. This CDR3 has 16 amino acids. CDR1 and CDR2 from the germline V gene are SGHVS and FNYEAQ. V dropped 6 bases and J dropped 0; count of bases not matched to a gene: 7. The CDR3 protein is CASSRSGAANTGELFF. The CDR3 region has the DNA TGTGCCAGCAGTCGGAGCGGGGCCGCGAACACCGGGGAGCTGTTTTTT.